Listed here are 9 T cell receptor beta chains from one sample, sequenced in a study of T cell repertoires in cytomegalovirus infection (dated by TCRdb to between 2018 and 2021). These reads were obtained on an Illumina HiSeq 1500. TCRdb's own reprocessing of the public reads used fastp at Q25 and MiXCR and kept productive beta chains. Under each unique CDR3 protein, matching rows form one entry showing the most common genes and DNA. Counted in this sample were about 230,000 distinct CDR3 sequences; 5% to 8.5% of them appeared once. About 6.3% of the sample rests with the top ten. Material: PBMCs. The receptor set was obtained from a human donor in good health (CMV status not recorded). Some clones in this sample may be carry-over from other donors' samples.

This clonotype has a count of ten or more. The chain joins TRBV6-1 to TRBJ2-7, with D unresolved. Trimming shortened V by 0 bases and J by 6 bases, and 6 bases separated the two germline ends. The CDR3 contains 12 residues. CDR1 is MNHNS and CDR2 is SASEGT in the germline V gene. CDR3: CASSEAGFEQYF. CDR3 in DNA: TGTGCCAGCAGTGAAGCAGGGTTCGAGCAGTACTTC.

There are many counts of this clonotype. This rearrangement joins TRBV28 to TRBJ2-7, with D tentatively TRBD1 (6 bases). Per germline, CDR1 MDHEN and CDR2 SYDVKM. The CDR3 is made up of 12 amino acids. Deletions cut 6 bases from V and 10 bases from J, with 16 bases between. CDR3 nucleotide sequence: TGTGCCAGCAGCTTGCAGGGGATGGTACAGTACTTC. Its translation: CASSLQGMVQYF. Complete variable domain (other parts from reference TRBV28 and TRBJ2-7): DVKVTQSSRYLVKRTGEKVFLECVQDMDHENMFWYRQDPGLGLRLIYFSYDVKMKEKGDIPEGYSVSREKKERFSLILESASTNQTSMYLCASSLQGMVQYFGPGTRLTVT.

This clonotype was observed many times. V and J are TRBV12-3 or TRBV12-4 and TRBJ1-6, with D possibly TRBD1 on 6 matching bases. CDR3 length: 14 residues. V was trimmed by 2 bases and J by 6 bases, leaving 8 bases between them. The CDR3 loop is CASSLRTANSPLHF. CDR3 nucleotide sequence: TGTGCCAGCAGTTTAAGGACAGCTAATTCACCCCTCCACTTT.

At least ten counts were recorded for this clonotype. This chain links TRBV3-1 with TRBJ1-6, with 12 bases that match TRBD1. The CDR3 loop spans 14 amino acids. Unmatched junction bases numbered 6, after V lost 4 bases and J lost 14 bases. Germline V lookup: CDR1 LGHDT, CDR2 YNNKEL (reference sequence). CDR3 residues: CASSRGQGARTLHF. DNA of the CDR3: TGTGCCAGCAGCCGGGGACAGGGGGCGCGAACCCTCCACTTT.

This clonotype has a count of ten or more. V and J are TRBV5-4 and TRBJ1-1; 7 bases fit TRBD1. V lost 4 bases to trimming and J lost 2 bases; unmatched junction nucleotides: 8. Germline lookup yields CDR1 SGHNT and CDR2 YYREEE (reference sequence). CDR3 length: 15 residues. The CDR3 protein is CASSKPGQLNTEAFF. Here the CDR3 DNA reads TGTGCCAGCAGCAAACCGGGACAGTTAAACACTGAAGCTTTCTTT.

In its sample, this clonotype was seen many times. The V gene is TRBV7-8, the J gene TRBJ2-2, with D possibly matching TRBD1 (6 bases). This CDR3 region has 16 residues. Germline V lookup: CDR1 SGHVS, CDR2 FQNEAQ. The V and J ends lost 4 bases and 2 bases respectively, with 14 bases between them. CDR3 protein: CASSSLGHANTGELFF. The CDR3 nucleotides read TGTGCCAGCAGCTCATTGGGACACGCCAACACCGGGGAGCTGTTTTTT.

Ten or more counts support this clonotype. The chain uses TRBV6-5 and TRBJ1-2; D unclear. The germline V gene encodes CDR1 MNHEY and CDR2 SVGAGI. CDR3 length: 11 residues. Trimming took off 4 bases at V and 8 bases at J, with 8 bases between the two ends. This CDR3 reads CASSSVWGYTF. The CDR3 DNA sequence: TGTGCCAGCAGTTCTGTGTGGGGCTACACCTTC.

This clonotype was picked up many times. The chain recombines TRBV19 with TRBJ1-1; unclear D gene. Trimming removed 7 bases at V and 1 base at J, with 13 bases between. The V gene's germline CDR1 is LNHDA and CDR2 SQIVND (reference sequence). This CDR3 has 14 residues. CDR3 region: CASKLGSPNTEAFF. The CDR3 nucleotides read TGTGCCAGTAAATTAGGCAGCCCGAACACTGAAGCTTTCTTT.

CDR3 coding DNA: TGCGCCAGCAGTTATGAGAAGGAGCAGTACTTC. It encodes CASSYEKEQYF. The V call is TRBV5-1, the J call TRBJ2-7; D is unclear. Looked up from germline, CDR1 is SGHRS and CDR2 is YFSETQ. The CDR3 runs 11 residues. Trimming removed 5 bases from V and 7 bases from J, with 10 bases in between.